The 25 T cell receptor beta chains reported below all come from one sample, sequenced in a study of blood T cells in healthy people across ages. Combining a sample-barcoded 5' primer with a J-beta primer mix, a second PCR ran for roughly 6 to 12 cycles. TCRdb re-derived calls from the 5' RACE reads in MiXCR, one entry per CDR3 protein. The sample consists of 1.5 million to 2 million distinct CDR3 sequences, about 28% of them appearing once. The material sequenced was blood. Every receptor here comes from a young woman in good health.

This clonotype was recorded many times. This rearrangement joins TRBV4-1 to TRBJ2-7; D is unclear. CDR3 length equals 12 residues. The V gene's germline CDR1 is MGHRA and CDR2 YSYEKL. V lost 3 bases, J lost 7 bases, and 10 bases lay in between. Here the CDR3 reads CASSHALAEQYF. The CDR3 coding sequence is TGCGCCAGCAGCCACGCCCTGGCTGAGCAGTACTTC.

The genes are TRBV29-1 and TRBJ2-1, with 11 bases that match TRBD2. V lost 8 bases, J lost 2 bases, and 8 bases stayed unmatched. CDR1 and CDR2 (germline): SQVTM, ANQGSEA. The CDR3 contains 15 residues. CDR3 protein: CSLRRLAGTYNEQFF. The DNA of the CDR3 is TGCAGCCTTCGCCGACTAGCGGGGACCTACAATGAGCAGTTCTTC.

For the CDR3, the DNA is TGTGCCAGCAGCTCTGACGCCCATCCACGGTACTTC. It specifies CASSSDAHPRYF. This chain uses TRBV5-4 with TRBJ2-5; D call uncertain. This CDR3 contains 12 residues. CDR1 is SGHNT, CDR2 YYREEE, per germline (reference sequence). V lost 3 bases and J 13 bases, leaving 16 bases between the germline ends.

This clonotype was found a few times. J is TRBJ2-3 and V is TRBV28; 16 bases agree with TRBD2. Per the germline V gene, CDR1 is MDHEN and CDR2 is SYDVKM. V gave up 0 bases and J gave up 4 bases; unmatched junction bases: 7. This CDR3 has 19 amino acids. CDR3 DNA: TGTGCCAGCAGTTTATGGGGGACTAGCGGGGGGGCTTCCCCAGATACGCAGTATTTT. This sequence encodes CASSLWGTSGGASPDTQYF.

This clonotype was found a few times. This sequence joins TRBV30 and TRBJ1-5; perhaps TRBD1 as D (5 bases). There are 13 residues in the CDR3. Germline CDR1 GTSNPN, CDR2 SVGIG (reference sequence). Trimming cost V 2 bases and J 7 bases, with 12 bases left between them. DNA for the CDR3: TGTGCCTGGAGTCGACAGAGCGGACAGCCCCAGCATTTT. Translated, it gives CAWSRQSGQPQHF.

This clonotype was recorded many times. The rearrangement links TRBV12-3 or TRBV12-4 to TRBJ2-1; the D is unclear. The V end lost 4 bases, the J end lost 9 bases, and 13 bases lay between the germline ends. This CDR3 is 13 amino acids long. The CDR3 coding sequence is TGTGCCAGCAGTTCCCCTCCCCCCGCTGAGCAGTTCTTC. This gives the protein CASSSPPPAEQFF.

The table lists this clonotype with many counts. The CDR3 spells CSASPSGRKPEQFF. The CDR3 DNA sequence: TGCAGTGCTAGTCCTAGCGGGAGAAAGCCTGAGCAGTTCTTC. The chain has TRBV20-1 and TRBJ2-1; 10 bases are a match to TRBD2. This CDR3 has 14 amino acids. Per germline, CDR1 DFQATT and CDR2 SNEGSKA (reference sequence). The junction had 8 bases not matched to a gene; V was cut back by 3 bases and J by 9 bases.

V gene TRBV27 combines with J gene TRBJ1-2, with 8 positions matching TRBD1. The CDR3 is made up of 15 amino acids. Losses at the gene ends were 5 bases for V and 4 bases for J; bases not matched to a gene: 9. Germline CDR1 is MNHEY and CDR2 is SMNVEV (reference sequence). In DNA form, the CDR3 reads TGTGCCAGCAGTCCCACGGACAGGGACATCTATGGCTACACCTTC. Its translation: CASSPTDRDIYGYTF.

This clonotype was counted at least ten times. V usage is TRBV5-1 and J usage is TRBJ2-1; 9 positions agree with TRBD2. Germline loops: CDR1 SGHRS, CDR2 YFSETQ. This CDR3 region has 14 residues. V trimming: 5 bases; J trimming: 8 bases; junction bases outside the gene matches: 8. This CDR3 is CASRSGGWSDEQFF. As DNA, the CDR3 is TGCGCCAGCAGGAGCGGGGGGTGGTCCGATGAGCAGTTCTTC.

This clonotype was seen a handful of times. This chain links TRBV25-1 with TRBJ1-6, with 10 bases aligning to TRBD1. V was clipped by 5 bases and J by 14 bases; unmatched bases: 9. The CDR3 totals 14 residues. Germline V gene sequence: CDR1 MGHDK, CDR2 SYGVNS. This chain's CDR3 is CASSLGQGNEALHF. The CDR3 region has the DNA TGTGCCAGCAGTTTGGGACAGGGGAACGAGGCCCTCCACTTT.

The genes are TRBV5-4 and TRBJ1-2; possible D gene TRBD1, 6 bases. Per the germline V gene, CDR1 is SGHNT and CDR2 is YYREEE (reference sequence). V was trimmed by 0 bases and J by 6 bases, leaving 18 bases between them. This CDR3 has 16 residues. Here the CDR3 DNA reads TGTGCCAGCAGCTTGGCCTCCGTAAGGGGGACTGATGGCTACACCTTC. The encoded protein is CASSLASVRGTDGYTF.

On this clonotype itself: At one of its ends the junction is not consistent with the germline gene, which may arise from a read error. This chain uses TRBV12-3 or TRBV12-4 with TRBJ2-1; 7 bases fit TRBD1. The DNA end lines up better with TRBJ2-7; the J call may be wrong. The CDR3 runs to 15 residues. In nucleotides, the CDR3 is TGTGTCAGCACCGGACAGGCGAGCTCCTACAATGAGCAGTACTTC. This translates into CVSTGQASSYNEQYF.

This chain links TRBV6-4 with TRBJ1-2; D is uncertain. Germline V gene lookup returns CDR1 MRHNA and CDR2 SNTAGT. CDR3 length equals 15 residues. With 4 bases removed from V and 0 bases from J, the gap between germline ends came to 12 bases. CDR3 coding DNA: TGTGCCAGCAGTGTCGAGCCCCTTTCTAACTATGGCTACACCTTC. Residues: CASSVEPLSNYGYTF.

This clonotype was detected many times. Here the CDR3 DNA reads TGTGCCAGCAGCTTAGGCAGGATTTACGAGCAGTACTTC. Protein: CASSLGRIYEQYF. The chain recombines TRBV7-2 with TRBJ2-7, with D unclear. From germline, CDR1 is SGHTA and CDR2 FQGNSA. The CDR3 contains 13 residues. Trimming left V 1 base short and J 4 bases short, with 8 bases between.

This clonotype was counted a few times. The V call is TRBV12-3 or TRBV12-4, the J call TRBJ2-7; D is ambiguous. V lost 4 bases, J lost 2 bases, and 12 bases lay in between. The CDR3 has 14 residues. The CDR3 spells CASSSRAITYEQYF. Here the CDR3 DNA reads TGTGCCAGCAGTTCCCGGGCGATCACCTACGAGCAGTACTTC.

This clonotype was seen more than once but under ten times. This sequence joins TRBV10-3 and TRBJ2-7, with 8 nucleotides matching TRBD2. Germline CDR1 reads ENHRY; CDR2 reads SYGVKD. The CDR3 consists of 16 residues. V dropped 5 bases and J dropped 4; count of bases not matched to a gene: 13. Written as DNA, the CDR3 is TGTGCCATCAGTCGGGGGGGCCTAGACGGGGGGTACGAGCAGTACTTC. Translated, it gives CAISRGGLDGGYEQYF.

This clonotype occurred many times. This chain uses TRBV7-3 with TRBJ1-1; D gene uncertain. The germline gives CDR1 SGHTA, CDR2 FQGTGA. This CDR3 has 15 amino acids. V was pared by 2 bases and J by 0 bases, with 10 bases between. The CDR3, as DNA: TGTGCCAGCAGCTTATCGGGCAGCATGAACACTGAAGCTTTCTTT. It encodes CASSLSGSMNTEAFF. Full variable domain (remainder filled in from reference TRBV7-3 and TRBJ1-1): GAGVSQTPSNKVTEKGKYVELRCDPISGHTALYWYRQSLGQGPEFLIYFQGTGAADDSGLPNDRFFAVRPEGSVSTLKIQRTERGDSAVYLCASSLSGSMNTEAFFGQGTRLTVV.

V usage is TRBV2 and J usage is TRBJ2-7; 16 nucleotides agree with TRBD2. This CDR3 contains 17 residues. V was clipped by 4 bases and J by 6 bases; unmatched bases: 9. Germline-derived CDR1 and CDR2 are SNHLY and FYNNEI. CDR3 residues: CASSASGLAGGRGEQYF. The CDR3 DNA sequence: TGTGCCAGCAGTGCGTCGGGACTAGCGGGGGGGCGCGGCGAGCAGTACTTC.

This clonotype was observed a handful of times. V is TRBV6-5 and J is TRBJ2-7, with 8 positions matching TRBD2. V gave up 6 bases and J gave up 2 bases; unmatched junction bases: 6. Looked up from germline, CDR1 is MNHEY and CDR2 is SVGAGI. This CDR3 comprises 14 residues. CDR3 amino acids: CASRPLAEAYEQYF. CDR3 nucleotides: TGTGCCAGCAGGCCACTAGCGGAGGCCTACGAGCAGTACTTC.

In DNA, the CDR3 is TGCGCCAGCGGGACTAGCGGGGGGGCCCCAGATACGCAGTATTTT. It specifies CASGTSGGAPDTQYF. This sequence joins TRBV5-1 and TRBJ2-3; 16 bases match TRBD2. The V gene end was trimmed by 7 bases and the J gene end by 4 bases; junction bases not matched to a gene: 3. CDR3 length: 15 residues. Per germline, CDR1 SGHRS and CDR2 YFSETQ.

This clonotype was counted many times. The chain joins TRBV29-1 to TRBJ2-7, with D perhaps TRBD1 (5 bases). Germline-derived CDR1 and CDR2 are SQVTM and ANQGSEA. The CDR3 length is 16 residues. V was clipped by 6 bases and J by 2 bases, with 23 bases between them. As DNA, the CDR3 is TGCAGCGTCGAAACCCCAGGGTCCGTGGGTCCCTACGAGCAGTACTTC. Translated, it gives CSVETPGSVGPYEQYF.

CDR3 in amino acids: CASRATGNPTEAFF. In DNA form, the CDR3 reads TGCGCCAGTAGGGCGACAGGGAACCCTACTGAAGCTTTCTTT. V and J are TRBV5-1 and TRBJ1-1, with TRBD1 matching over 7 bases. The CDR3 sequence is 14 residues long. J lost 5 bases, V lost 8 bases, and 12 bases had no gene match. Germline CDR1 SGHRS, CDR2 YFSETQ.

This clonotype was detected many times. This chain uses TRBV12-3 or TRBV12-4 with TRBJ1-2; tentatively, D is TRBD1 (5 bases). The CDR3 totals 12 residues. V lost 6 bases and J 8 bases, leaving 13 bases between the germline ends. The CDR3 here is CASRPDSSGYTF. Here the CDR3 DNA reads TGTGCCAGCAGGCCTGACAGTTCCGGCTACACCTTC.

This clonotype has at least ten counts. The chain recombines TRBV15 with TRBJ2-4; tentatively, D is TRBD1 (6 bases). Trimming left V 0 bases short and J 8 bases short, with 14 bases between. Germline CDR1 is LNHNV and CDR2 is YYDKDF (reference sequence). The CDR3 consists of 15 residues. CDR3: CATSRDLTGKDIQYF. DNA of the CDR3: TGTGCCACCAGCAGAGATCTCACAGGGAAGGACATTCAGTACTTC. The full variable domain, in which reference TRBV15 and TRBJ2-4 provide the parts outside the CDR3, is DAMVIQNPRYQVTQFGKPVTLSCSQTLNHNVMYWYQQKSSQAPKLLFHYYDKDFNNEADTPDNFQSRRPNTSFCFLDIRSPGLGDTAMYLCATSRDLTGKDIQYFGAGTRLSVL.

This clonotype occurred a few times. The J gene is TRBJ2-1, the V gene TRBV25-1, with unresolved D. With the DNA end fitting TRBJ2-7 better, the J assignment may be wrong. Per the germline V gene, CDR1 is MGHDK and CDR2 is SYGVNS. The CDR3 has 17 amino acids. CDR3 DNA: TGTGCCAGCAGTGAATTAGGACGGCTCAGCTCCTACAATGAGCAGTACTTC. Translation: CASSELGRLSSYNEQYF.